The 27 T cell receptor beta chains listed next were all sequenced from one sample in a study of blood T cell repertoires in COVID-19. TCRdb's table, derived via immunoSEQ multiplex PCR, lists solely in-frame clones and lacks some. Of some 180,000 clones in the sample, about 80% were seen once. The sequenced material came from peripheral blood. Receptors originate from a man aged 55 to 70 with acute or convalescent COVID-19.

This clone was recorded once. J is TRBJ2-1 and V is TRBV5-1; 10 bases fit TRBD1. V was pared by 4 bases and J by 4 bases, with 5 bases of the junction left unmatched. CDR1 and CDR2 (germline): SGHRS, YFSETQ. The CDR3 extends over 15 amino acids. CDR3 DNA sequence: TGCGCCAGCAGCCACGGGACAGGGGATTACAATGAGCAGTTCTTC. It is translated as CASSHGTGDYNEQFF.

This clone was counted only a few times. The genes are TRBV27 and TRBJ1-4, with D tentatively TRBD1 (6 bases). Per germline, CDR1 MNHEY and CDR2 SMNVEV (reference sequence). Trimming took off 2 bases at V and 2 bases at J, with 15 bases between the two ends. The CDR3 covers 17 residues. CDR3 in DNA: TGTGCCAGCAGTTTACGACAACAGGGCCGCACTAATGAAAAACTGTTTTTT. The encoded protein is CASSLRQQGRTNEKLFF.

CDR3 residues: CASSLTSGSNEKLFF. In DNA, the CDR3 is TGCGCCAGCAGCCTCACCTCGGGTTCTAATGAAAAACTGTTTTTT. The V gene is TRBV4-3, the J gene TRBJ1-4; D call uncertain. The V gene's germline CDR1 is LGHNA and CDR2 YSLEER. Trimming cost V 4 bases and J 3 bases, with 12 bases left between them. This CDR3 region has 15 residues.

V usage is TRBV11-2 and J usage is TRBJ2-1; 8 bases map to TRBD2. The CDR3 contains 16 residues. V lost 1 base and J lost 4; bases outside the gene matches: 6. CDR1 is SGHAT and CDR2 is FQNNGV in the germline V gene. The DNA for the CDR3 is TGTGCCAGCAGCTTAGTTCAGCGGGAGATTTACAATGAGCAGTTCTTC. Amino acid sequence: CASSLVQREIYNEQFF.

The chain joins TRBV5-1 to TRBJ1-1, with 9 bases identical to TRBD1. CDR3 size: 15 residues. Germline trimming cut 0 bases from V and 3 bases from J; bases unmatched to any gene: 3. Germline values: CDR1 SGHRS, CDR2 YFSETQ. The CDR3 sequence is CASSLVTGGYTEAFF. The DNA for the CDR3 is TGCGCCAGCAGCTTGGTGACAGGGGGGTACACTGAAGCTTTCTTT.

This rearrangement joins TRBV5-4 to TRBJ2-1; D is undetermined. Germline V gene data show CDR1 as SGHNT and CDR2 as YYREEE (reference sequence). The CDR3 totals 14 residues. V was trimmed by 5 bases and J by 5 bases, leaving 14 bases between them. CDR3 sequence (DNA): TGTGCCAGCAGTTTGTGGGCCAGTAACAATGAGCAGTTCTTC. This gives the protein CASSLWASNNEQFF. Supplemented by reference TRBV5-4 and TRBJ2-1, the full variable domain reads ETGVTQSPTHLIKTRGQQVTLRCSSQSGHNTVSWYQQALGQGPQFIFQYYREEENGRGNFPPRFSGLQFPNYSSELNVNALELDDSALYLCASSLWASNNEQFFGPGTRLTVL.

The CDR3 protein is CASSLDLGTDTQYF. CDR3 DNA sequence: TGCGCCAGCAGCTTGGATCTCGGCACAGATACGCAGTATTTT. The chain is built from TRBV5-1 and TRBJ2-3; D is uncertain. The CDR3 extends over 14 amino acids. Trimming removed 0 bases at V and 1 base at J, with 6 bases between. Germline CDR1 SGHRS, CDR2 YFSETQ. Complete variable domain (other parts from reference TRBV5-1 and TRBJ2-3): KAGVTQTPRYLIKTRGQQVTLSCSPISGHRSVSWYQQTPGQGLQFLFEYFSETQRNKGNFPGRFSGRQFSNSRSEMNVSTLELGDSALYLCASSLDLGTDTQYFGPGTRLTVL.

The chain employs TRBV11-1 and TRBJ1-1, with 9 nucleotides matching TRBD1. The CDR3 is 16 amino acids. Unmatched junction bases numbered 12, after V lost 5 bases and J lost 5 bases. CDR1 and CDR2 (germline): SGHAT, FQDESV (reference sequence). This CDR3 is CASSEDRGNLRTEAFF. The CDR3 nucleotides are TGTGCCAGCAGCGAAGACAGGGGGAATTTGAGAACTGAAGCTTTCTTT.

The CDR3 region has the DNA TGTGCCTGGAGTACCTCCGGGGGCTATGGCTACACCTTC. Translating it yields CAWSTSGGYGYTF. This chain links TRBV30 with TRBJ1-2; D might be TRBD1 (5 bases). The CDR3 is made up of 13 amino acids. Trimming took 2 bases from V and 4 from J, leaving 11 bases between them. CDR1 is GTSNPN and CDR2 is SVGIG in the germline V gene (reference sequence).

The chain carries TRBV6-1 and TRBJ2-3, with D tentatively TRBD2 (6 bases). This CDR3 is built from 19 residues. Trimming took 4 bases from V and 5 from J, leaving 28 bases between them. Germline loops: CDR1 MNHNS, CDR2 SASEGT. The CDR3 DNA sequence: TGTGCCAGCAGTGCACCTTACCGGGAAAGGGAGGACACACGAGATACGCAGTATTTT. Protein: CASSAPYREREDTRDTQYF.

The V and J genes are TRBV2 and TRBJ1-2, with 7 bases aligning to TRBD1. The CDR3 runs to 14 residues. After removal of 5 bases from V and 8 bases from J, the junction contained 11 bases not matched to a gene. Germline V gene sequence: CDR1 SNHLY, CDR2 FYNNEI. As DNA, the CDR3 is TGTGCCAGCAGTTACACCCAGGGGGGTGAAGGCTACACCTTC. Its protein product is CASSYTQGGEGYTF.

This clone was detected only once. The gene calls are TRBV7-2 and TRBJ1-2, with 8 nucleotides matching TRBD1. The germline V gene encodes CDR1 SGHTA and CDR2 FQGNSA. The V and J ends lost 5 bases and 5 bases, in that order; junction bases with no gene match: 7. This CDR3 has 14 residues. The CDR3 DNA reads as TGTGCCAGCAGCCGCGGACAGGGAGAATATGGCTACACCTTC. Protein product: CASSRGQGEYGYTF.

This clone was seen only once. The CDR3 DNA reads as TGCGCCAGCAGTGTGGCTGAGGCCTACGAGCAGTACTTC. Residues: CASSVAEAYEQYF. The chain carries TRBV10-2 and TRBJ2-7; D unresolved. Trimming shortened V by 4 bases and J by 2 bases, and 9 bases separated the two germline ends. CDR3 size: 13 residues. Germline assignment: CDR1 WSHSY and CDR2 SAAADI.

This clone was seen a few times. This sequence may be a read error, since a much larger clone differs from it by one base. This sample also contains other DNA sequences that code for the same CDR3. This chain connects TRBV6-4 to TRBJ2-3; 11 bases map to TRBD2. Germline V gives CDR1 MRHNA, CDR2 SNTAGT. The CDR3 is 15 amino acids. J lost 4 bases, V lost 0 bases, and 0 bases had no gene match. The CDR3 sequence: CASSDSSGGADTQYF. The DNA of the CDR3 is TGTGCCAGCAGTGACTCTAGCGGGGGGGCAGATACGCAGTATTTT.

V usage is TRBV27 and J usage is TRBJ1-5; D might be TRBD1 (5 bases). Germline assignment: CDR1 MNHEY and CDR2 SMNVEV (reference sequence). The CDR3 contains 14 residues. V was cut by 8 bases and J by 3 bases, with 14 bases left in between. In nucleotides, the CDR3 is TGTGCCAGCCATCGACCAGGGTCCAATCAGCCCCAGCATTTT. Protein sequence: CASHRPGSNQPQHF.

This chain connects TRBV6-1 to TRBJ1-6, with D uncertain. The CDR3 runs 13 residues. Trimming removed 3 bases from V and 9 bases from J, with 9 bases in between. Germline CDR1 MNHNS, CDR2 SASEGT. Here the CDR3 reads CASSDAGSSPLHF. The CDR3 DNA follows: TGTGCCAGCAGTGATGCGGGGAGTTCACCCCTCCACTTT.

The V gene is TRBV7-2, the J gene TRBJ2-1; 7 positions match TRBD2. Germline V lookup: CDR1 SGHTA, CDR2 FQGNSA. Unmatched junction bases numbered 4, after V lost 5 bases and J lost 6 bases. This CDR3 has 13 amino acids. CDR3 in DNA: TGTGCCAGCAGCGGTCGACTAGCCAATGAGCAGTTCTTC. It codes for CASSGRLANEQFF.

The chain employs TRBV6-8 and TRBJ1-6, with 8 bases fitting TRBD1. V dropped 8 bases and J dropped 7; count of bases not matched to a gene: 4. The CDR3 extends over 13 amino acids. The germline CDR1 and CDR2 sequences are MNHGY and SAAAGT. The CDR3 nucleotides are TGTGCCAGCCCGGACAGGGCCAATTCACCCCTCCACTTT. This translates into CASPDRANSPLHF.

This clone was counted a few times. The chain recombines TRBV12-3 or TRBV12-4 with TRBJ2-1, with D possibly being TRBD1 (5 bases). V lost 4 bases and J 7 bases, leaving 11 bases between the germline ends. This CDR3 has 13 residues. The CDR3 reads CASSSTPGNEQFF. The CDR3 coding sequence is TGTGCCAGCAGTTCCACCCCAGGGAATGAGCAGTTCTTC.

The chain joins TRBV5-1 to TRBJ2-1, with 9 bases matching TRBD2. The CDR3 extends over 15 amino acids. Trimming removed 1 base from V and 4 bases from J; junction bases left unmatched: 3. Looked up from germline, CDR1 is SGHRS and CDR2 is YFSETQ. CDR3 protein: CASSLRAGGYNEQFF. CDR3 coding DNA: TGCGCCAGCAGCTTGAGAGCGGGGGGATACAATGAGCAGTTCTTC.

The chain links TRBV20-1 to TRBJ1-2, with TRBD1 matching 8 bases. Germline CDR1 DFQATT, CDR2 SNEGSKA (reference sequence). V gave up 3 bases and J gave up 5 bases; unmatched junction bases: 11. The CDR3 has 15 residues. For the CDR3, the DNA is TGCAGTGCTAGTGTTTCGGGACAGGTCAGTTATGGCTACACCTTC. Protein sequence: CSASVSGQVSYGYTF.

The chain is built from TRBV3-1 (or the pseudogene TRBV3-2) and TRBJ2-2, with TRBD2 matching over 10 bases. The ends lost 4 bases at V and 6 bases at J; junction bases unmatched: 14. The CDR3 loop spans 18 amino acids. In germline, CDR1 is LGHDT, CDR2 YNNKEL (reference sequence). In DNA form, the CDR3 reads TGTGCCAGCAGCCGCCCAACACATCTAGCGGGAGAAGCCGGGGAGCTGTTTTTT. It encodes CASSRPTHLAGEAGELFF.

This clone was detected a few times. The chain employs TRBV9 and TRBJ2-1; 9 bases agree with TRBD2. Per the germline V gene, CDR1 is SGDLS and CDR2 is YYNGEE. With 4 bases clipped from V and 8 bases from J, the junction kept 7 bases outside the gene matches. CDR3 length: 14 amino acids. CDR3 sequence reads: CASSPTGLAYEQFF. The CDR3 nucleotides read TGTGCCAGCAGCCCCACGGGACTAGCCTATGAGCAGTTCTTC.

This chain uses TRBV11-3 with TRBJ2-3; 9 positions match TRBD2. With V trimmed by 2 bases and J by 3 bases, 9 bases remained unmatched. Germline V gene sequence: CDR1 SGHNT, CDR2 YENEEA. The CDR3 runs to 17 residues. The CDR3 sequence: CASSLRGGGAGTDTQYF. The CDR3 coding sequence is TGTGCCAGCAGCTTACGCGGCGGGGGGGCTGGAACAGATACGCAGTATTTT.

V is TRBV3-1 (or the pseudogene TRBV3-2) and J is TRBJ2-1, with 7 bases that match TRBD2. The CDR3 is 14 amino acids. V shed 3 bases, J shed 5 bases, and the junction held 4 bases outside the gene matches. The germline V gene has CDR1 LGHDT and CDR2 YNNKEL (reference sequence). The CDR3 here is CASSQETSNNEQFF. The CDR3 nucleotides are TGTGCCAGCAGCCAGGAGACTAGCAACAATGAGCAGTTCTTC.

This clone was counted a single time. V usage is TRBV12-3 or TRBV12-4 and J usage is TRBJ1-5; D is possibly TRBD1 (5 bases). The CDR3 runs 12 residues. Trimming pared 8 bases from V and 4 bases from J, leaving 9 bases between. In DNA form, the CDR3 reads TGTGCCAGCGTCCGGGGGAATCAGCCCCAGCATTTT. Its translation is CASVRGNQPQHF.

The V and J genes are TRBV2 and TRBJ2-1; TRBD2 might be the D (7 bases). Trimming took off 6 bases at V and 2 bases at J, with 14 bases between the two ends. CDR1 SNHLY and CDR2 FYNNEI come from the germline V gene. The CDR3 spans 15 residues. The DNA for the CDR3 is TGTGCCAGCAGCTCAGGGGAGGGAACCTACAATGAGCAGTTCTTC. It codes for CASSSGEGTYNEQFF. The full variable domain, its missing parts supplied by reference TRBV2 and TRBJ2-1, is EPEVTQTPSHQVTQMGQEVILRCVPISNHLYFYWYRQILGQKVEFLVSFYNNEISEKSEIFDDQFSVERPDGSNFTLKIRSTKLEDSAMYFCASSSGEGTYNEQFFGPGTRLTVL.